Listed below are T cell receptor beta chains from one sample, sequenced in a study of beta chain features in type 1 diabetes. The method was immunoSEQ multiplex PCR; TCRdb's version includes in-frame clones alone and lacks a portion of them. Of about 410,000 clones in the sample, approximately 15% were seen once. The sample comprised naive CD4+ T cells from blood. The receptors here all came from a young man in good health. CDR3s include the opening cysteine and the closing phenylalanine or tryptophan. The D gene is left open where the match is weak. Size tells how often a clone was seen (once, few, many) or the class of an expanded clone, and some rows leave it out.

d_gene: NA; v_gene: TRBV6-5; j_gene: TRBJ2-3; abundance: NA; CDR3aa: CASRPDYRTDTQYF; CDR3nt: TGTGCCAGCAGACCCGACTACCGCACAGATACGCAGTATTTT
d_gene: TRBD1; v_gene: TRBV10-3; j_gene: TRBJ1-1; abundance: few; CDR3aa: CAISGTGGNTEAFF; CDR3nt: TGTGCCATCAGTGGAACAGGGGGGAACACTGAAGCTTTCTTT
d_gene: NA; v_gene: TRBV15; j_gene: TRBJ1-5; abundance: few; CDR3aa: CATSREGVSNQPQHF; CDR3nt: TGTGCCACCAGCAGGGAAGGGGTTAGCAATCAGCCCCAGCATTTT
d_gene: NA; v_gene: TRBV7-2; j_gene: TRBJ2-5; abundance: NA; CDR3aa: CASSLELGTQYF; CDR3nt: TGTGCCAGCAGCTTAGAATTAGGGACCCAGTACTTC
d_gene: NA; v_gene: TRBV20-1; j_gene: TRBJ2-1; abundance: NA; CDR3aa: CSARASWEQFF; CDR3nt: TGCAGTGCTCGGGCGTCGTGGGAGCAGTTCTTC
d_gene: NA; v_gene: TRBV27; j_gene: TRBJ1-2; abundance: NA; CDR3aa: CASSSPTRGRPYGYTF; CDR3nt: TGTGCCAGCAGCTCACCAACCAGGGGAAGACCCTATGGCTACACCTTC
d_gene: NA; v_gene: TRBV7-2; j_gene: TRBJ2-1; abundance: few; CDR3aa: CASSASYNEQFF; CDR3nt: TGTGCCAGCAGCGCCTCCTACAATGAGCAGTTCTTC
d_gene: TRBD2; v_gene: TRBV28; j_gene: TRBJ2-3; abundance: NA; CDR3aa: CASSSPWTSGTDTQYF; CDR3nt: TGTGCCAGCAGTTCACCCTGGACTAGCGGCACAGATACGCAGTATTTT
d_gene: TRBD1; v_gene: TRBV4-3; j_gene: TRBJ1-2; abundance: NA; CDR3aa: CASSHTGTGVYGYTF; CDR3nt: TGCGCCAGCAGCCACACCGGGACAGGGGTCTATGGCTACACCTTC
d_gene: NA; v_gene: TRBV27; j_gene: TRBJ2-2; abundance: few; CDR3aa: CATQGLVGTGELFF; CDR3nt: TGTGCCACTCAAGGTCTTGTCGGCACCGGGGAGCTGTTTTTT
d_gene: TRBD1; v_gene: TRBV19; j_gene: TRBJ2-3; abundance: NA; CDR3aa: CASAPGQGRDTQYF; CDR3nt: TGTGCCAGTGCCCCGGGACAGGGGAGGGATACGCAGTATTTT
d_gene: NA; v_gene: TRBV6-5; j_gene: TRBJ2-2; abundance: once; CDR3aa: CASSEVNTGELFF; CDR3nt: TGTGCCAGCAGCGAAGTGAACACCGGGGAGCTGTTTTTT